A single sample is the source of the 16 T cell receptor beta chains below, sequenced in a study of T cell responses to AZD1222 COVID-19 vaccine. The data were produced by immunoSEQ multiplex PCR, yet TCRdb's version contains in-frame clones alone and is incomplete. Of about 76,000 clones in the sample, about 92% were seen once. The specimen was peripheral blood, collected on day 0 of AZD1222 vaccination. The receptors stem from an adult in good health.

The V and J genes are TRBV28 and TRBJ1-5; D possibly corresponds to TRBD1 (5 bases). V was clipped by 6 bases and J by 1 base, with 13 bases between them. This CDR3 region has 15 residues. Germline V lookup: CDR1 MDHEN, CDR2 SYDVKM. DNA of the CDR3: TGTGCCAGCAGCAGTCGACAGTACAGCAATCAGCCCCAGCATTTT. Translating it yields CASSSRQYSNQPQHF.

This chain joins TRBV25-1 and TRBJ2-1, with a weak D call TRBD1 (5 bases). CDR1 MGHDK and CDR2 SYGVNS come from the germline V gene. The CDR3 contains 13 residues. The V end lost 4 bases, the J end lost 10 bases, and 14 bases lay between the germline ends. Written as DNA, the CDR3 is TGTGCCAGCAGTGGGCGTGGGGCCCGCGAGCAGTTCTTC. This encodes CASSGRGAREQFF. Based on the CDR3 plus reference TRBV25-1 and TRBJ2-1, the full variable domain is EADIYQTPRYLVIGTGKKITLECSQTMGHDKMYWYQQDPGMELHLIHYSYGVNSTEKGDLSSESTVSRIRTEHFPLTLESARPSHTSQYLCASSGRGAREQFFGPGTRLTVL.

The chain carries TRBV23-1 and TRBJ1-4, with TRBD1 identical over 7 bases. TRBV23-1 is annotated as an ORF whose role is uncertain. V was clipped by 3 bases and J by 13 bases; unmatched bases: 17. The CDR3 covers 16 residues. The CDR3 sequence is CASSHGTVGFDAVLFF. The CDR3 nucleotides read TGCGCCAGCAGTCACGGGACAGTTGGGTTCGATGCCGTACTGTTTTTT.

The V gene is TRBV2, the J gene TRBJ2-7, with TRBD1 matching 9 bases. The CDR3 consists of 14 residues. Germline V gene lookup returns CDR1 SNHLY and CDR2 FYNNEI. With 5 bases clipped from V and 1 base from J, the junction kept 3 bases outside the gene matches. Written as DNA, the CDR3 is TGTGCCAGCAGTCCGGGACAGGGTTCCTACGAGCAGTACTTC. It translates to CASSPGQGSYEQYF.

The chain uses TRBV12-3 or TRBV12-4 and TRBJ1-2, with D uncertain. The CDR3 is 13 amino acids. Trimming removed 3 bases from V and 8 bases from J, with 13 bases in between. In nucleotides, the CDR3 is TGTGCCAGCAGTTTTTGGGATACCGACGGCTACACCTTC. Translating gives CASSFWDTDGYTF.

The chain joins TRBV6-5 to TRBJ1-5; D not certain. The CDR3 totals 14 residues. V dropped 5 bases and J dropped 2 bases, with 10 bases sitting between them. CDR1 is MNHEY and CDR2 is SVGAGI in the germline V gene. This chain's CDR3 is CASSTRLGNQPQHF. The CDR3, as DNA: TGTGCCAGCAGTACCAGGTTGGGCAATCAGCCCCAGCATTTT.

This sequence joins TRBV6-1 and TRBJ1-2; D is uncertain. The CDR3 runs 15 residues. CDR1 MNHNS and CDR2 SASEGT come from the germline V gene. Trimming left V 3 bases short and J 4 bases short, with 15 bases between. The CDR3 DNA reads TGTGCCAGCAGTGAGTGGCAGGTTAGTCGCTATGGCTACACCTTC. Its translation: CASSEWQVSRYGYTF.

The rearrangement uses TRBV6-4 and TRBJ1-4, with a tentative D call TRBD1 (5 bases). Trimming left V 3 bases short and J 7 bases short, with 12 bases between. Germline CDR1 and CDR2: MRHNA and SNTAGT. This CDR3 spans 14 amino acids. The CDR3 reads CASSDGFGAEKLFF. The CDR3 nucleotides read TGTGCCAGCAGTGATGGTTTCGGGGCTGAAAAACTGTTTTTT.

The V call is TRBV3-1 (or the pseudogene TRBV3-2), the J call TRBJ2-5; TRBD1 matches at 9 bases. V lost 2 bases to trimming and J lost 3 bases; unmatched junction nucleotides: 1. Germline CDR1 LGHDT, CDR2 YNNKEL (reference sequence). The CDR3 length is 14 residues. CDR3 nucleotides: TGTGCCAGCAGCCAAAGGGACAGGGAAGAGACCCAGTACTTC. Translating it yields CASSQRDREETQYF.

The CDR3 reads CASGGQTNYGYTF. DNA for the CDR3: TGTGCCAGTGGGGGACAGACCAACTATGGCTACACCTTC. The genes are TRBV6-5 and TRBJ1-2; TRBD1 matches 7 bases. This CDR3 has 13 residues. Trimming took 9 bases from V and 2 from J; bases not matched to a gene: 6. Germline V gene lookup returns CDR1 MNHEY and CDR2 SVGAGI.

The V call is TRBV19, the J call TRBJ2-1; no firm D call. The CDR3 runs 13 residues. V was cut by 5 bases and J by 4 bases, with 9 bases left in between. CDR1 LNHDA and CDR2 SQIVND come from the germline V gene (reference sequence). The CDR3 region has the DNA TGTGCCAGTAGTTTCTCGCGGTACAATGAGCAGTTCTTC. Protein product: CASSFSRYNEQFF.

The CDR3 region has the DNA TGTGCCAGCAGTTCCTTAGCGGGAGGGACAGATACGCAGTATTTT. Translation gives CASSSLAGGTDTQYF. The V gene is TRBV6-5, the J gene TRBJ2-3; 11 nucleotides agree with TRBD2. The CDR3 spans 15 residues. The germline V gene has CDR1 MNHEY and CDR2 SVGAGI. Unmatched junction bases numbered 3, after V lost 4 bases and J lost 3 bases.

The CDR3 spells CASSLEGRRTEKLFF. In DNA form, the CDR3 reads TGTGCCAGCAGCTTAGAGGGACGACGGACCGAAAAACTGTTTTTT. J is TRBJ1-4 and V is TRBV7-9; maybe TRBD1 (5 bases). Germline V lookup: CDR1 SEHNR, CDR2 FQNEAQ (reference sequence). V lost 1 base, J lost 8 bases, and 14 bases lay in between. The CDR3 has 15 residues.

In regard to this clone: This sample also contains other DNA sequences that code for the same CDR3. J is TRBJ1-6 and V is TRBV5-1; 10 positions agree with TRBD1. V shed 3 bases and J 7 bases; nucleotides not matched to a gene: 4. Germline CDR1 reads SGHRS; CDR2 reads YFSETQ. This CDR3 is built from 15 residues. CDR3 sequence reads: CASSSGTGENSPLHF. CDR3 DNA: TGCGCCAGCAGCTCCGGGACAGGGGAGAATTCACCCCTCCACTTT.

This clone appeared a single time. The chain recombines TRBV4-1 with TRBJ2-3; D possibly matches TRBD1 or TRBD2 (5 bases each). Germline CDR1 is MGHRA and CDR2 is YSYEKL. The CDR3 sequence is 15 residues long. Trimming stripped 0 bases from V and 4 bases from J, with 11 bases between. CDR3 loop: CASSQEGVRADTQYF. The CDR3 DNA is TGCGCCAGCAGCCAAGAGGGGGTTCGGGCAGATACGCAGTATTTT.

The chain is built from TRBV11-2 and TRBJ1-2, with D hard to call. Germline CDR1 is SGHAT and CDR2 is FQNNGV. The CDR3 is made up of 14 amino acids. V lost 4 bases and J 0 bases, leaving 9 bases between the germline ends. Written as DNA, the CDR3 is TGTGCCAGCAGCTCGACGTTCTCTAACTATGGCTACACCTTC. Translated, it gives CASSSTFSNYGYTF.